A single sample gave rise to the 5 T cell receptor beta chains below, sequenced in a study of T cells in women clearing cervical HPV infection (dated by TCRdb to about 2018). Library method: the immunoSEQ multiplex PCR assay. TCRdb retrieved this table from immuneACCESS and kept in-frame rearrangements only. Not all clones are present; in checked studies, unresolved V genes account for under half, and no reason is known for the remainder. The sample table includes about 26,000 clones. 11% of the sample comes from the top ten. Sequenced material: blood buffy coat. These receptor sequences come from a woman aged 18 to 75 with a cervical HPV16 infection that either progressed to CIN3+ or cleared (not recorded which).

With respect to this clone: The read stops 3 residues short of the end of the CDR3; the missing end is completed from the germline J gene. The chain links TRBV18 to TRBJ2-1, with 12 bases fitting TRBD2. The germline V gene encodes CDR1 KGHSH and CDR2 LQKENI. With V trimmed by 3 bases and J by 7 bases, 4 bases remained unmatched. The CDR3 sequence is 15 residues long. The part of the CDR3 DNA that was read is TGTGCCAGCTCACCGACGACTAGCGGGGGAAATGAG. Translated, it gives CASSPTTSGGNE. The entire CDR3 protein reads CASSPTTSGGNEQFF.

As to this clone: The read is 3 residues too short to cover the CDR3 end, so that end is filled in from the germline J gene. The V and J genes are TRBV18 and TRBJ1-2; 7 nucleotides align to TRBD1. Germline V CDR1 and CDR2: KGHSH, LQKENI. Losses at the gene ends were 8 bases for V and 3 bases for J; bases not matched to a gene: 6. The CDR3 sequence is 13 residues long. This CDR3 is CASVEGTDYGYTF. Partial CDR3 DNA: TGTGCCAGCGTTGAAGGGACAGACTATGGC. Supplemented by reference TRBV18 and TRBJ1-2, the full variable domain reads NAGVMQNPRHLVRRRGQEARLRCSPMKGHSHVYWYRQLPEEGLKFMVYLQKENIIDESGMPKERFSAEFPKEGPSILRIQQVVRGDSAAYFCASVEGTDYGYTFGSGTRLTVV.

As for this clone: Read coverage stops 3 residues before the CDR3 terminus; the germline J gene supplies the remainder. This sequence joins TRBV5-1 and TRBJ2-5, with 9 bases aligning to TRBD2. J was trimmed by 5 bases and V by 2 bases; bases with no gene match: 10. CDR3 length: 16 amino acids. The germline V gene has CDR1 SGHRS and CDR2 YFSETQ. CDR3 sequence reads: CASSFRRTSVEETQYF. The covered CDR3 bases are TGCGCCAGCAGCTTTCGACGGACTAGCGTCGAGGAGACC. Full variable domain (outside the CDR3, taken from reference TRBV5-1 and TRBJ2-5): KAGVTQTPRYLIKTRGQQVTLSCSPISGHRSVSWYQQTPGQGLQFLFEYFSETQRNKGNFPGRFSGRQFSNSRSEMNVSTLELGDSALYLCASSFRRTSVEETQYFGPGTRLLVL.

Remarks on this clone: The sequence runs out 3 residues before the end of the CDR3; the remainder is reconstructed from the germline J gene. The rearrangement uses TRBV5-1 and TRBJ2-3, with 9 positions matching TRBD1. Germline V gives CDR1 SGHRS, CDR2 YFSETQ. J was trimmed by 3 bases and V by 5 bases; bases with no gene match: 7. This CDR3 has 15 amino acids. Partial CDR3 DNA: TGCGCCAGCAGTTTTGGACAGGGGCGGACAGATACG. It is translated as CASSFGQGRTDT. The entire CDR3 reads CASSFGQGRTDTQYF. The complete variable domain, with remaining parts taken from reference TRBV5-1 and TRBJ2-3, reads KAGVTQTPRYLIKTRGQQVTLSCSPISGHRSVSWYQQTPGQGLQFLFEYFSETQRNKGNFPGRFSGRQFSNSRSEMNVSTLELGDSALYLCASSFGQGRTDTQYFGPGTRLTVL.

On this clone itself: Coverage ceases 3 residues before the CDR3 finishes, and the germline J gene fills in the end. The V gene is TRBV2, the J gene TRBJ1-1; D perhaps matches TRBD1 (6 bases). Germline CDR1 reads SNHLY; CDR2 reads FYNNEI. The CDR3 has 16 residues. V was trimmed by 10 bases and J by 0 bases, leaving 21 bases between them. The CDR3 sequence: CATYRDWDRVNTEAFF. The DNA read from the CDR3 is TGTGCCACCTACAGGGATTGGGATCGGGTGAACACTGAA.